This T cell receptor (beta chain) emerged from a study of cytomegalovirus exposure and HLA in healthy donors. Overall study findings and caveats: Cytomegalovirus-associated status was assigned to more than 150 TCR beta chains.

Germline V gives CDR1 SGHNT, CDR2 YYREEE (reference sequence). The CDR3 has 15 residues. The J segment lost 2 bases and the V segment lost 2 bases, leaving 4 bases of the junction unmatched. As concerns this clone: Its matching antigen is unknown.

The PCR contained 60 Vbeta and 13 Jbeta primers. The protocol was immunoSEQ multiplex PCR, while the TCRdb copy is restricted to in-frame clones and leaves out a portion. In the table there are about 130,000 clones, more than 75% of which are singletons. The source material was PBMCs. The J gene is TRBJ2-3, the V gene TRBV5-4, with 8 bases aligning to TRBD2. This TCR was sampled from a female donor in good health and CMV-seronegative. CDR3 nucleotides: TGTGCCAGCAGCTTTGTAGCGGGGATCACAGATACGCAGTATTTT. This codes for CASSFVAGITDTQYF.